Detailed here is one T cell receptor (beta chain). Seattle patients were enrolled while actively infected and followed longitudinally. This record belongs to a study of blood T cell repertoires in COVID-19. Study-wide context: The United States, Italy and Spain were the sources of the acute and convalescent COVID-19 samples. PBMCs, B-cell-depleted T cells, or T cells were the source of the cDNA or gDNA that made up the material.

Per the authors' pipeline: It was from reference gene primer amplification that nucleated cell counts were estimated. Sequenced by immunoSEQ multiplex PCR; TCRdb stores in-frame clones only, minus some. V, J and clone size derive from that table, while D and trimming were established from the DNA sequence. The sample has around 260,000 clones, roughly 84% seen once; the top ten hold about 15%. The sequencing input was peripheral blood. The receptor comes from a person between 70 and 80 years old with COVID-19, enrolled during active disease.

CDR3 loop: CASSPRLEADTQYF. In DNA, the CDR3 is TGTGCCAGTAGTCCCAGACTAGAGGCAGATACGCAGTATTTT. V and J are TRBV19 and TRBJ2-3, with a possible D match to TRBD2 (6 bases). The V gene lost 5 bases and the J gene lost 4 bases, with 13 bases spanning the gap. The CDR3 contains 14 residues. From germline, CDR1 is LNHDA and CDR2 SQIVND (reference sequence).